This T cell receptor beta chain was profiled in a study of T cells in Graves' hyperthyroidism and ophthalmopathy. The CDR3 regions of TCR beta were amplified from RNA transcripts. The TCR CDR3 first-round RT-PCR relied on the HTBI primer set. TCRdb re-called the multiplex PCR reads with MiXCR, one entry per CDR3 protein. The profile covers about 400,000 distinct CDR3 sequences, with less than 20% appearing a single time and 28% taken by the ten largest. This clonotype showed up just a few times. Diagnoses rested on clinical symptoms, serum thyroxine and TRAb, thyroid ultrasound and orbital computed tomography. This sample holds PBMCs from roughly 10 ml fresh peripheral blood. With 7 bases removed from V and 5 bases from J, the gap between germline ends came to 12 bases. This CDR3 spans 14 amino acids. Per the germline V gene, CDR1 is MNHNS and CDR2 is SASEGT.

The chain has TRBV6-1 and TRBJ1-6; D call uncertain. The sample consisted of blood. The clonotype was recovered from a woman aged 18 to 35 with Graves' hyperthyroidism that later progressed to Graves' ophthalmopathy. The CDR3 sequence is CASTLDGNNSPLHF. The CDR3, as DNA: TGTGCCAGCACCCTAGACGGAAATAATTCACCCCTCCACTTT.